The 29 T cell receptor beta chains below were found in one sample sequenced in a study of cytomegalovirus exposure and HLA in healthy donors. Both 60 Vbeta primers and 13 Jbeta primers went into the PCR. Method: immunoSEQ multiplex PCR; TCRdb's copy keeps in-frame clones and lacks some. The sample carries 270,000 or so clones, 70% to 90% recorded once. Material: PBMCs. The source is a middle-aged man in good health and CMV-seropositive.

The chain joins TRBV4-3 to TRBJ1-4; 9 nucleotides match TRBD1. J gave up 0 bases and V 4 bases, and 12 bases lay outside the gene matches. Germline V CDR1 and CDR2: LGHNA, YSLEER. This CDR3 has 19 residues. As DNA, the CDR3 is TGCGCCAGCAGCCCCCAACTAGGGAGACAGGGGGCAACTAATGAAAAACTGTTTTTT. Residues: CASSPQLGRQGATNEKLFF.

Points on this clone: Mismatch with germline at one junction end may stem from a read error. The rearrangement uses TRBV7-9 and TRBJ2-1; D perhaps matches TRBD1 (5 bases). Germline-derived CDR1 and CDR2 are SEHNR and FQNEAQ (reference sequence). This CDR3 is built from 12 residues. The CDR3 protein is CSSSSRVNEQFF. In DNA form, the CDR3 reads TGTTCCAGCAGCAGCAGGGTCAATGAGCAGTTCTTC.

The chain employs TRBV28 and TRBJ2-2; D is ambiguous. The CDR3 sequence is 13 residues long. V was shortened by 2 bases and J by 1 base, with 2 bases between the two germline ends. Germline CDR1 reads MDHEN; CDR2 reads SYDVKM. CDR3 nucleotides: TGTGCCAGCAGTTTACGGAACACCGGGGAGCTGTTTTTT. This codes for CASSLRNTGELFF.

The chain recombines TRBV18 with TRBJ2-1, with 12 bases aligning to TRBD2. Germline assignment: CDR1 KGHSH and CDR2 LQKENI. CDR3 size: 15 residues. V shed 4 bases, J shed 9 bases, and the junction held 7 bases outside the gene matches. CDR3 DNA: TGTGCCAGCTCACTATCTAGCGGGAGGGCCGGTGAGCAGTTCTTC. The encoded protein is CASSLSSGRAGEQFF.

V and J are TRBV11-3 and TRBJ2-1; D may be TRBD2 (5 bases). Germline lookup yields CDR1 SGHNT and CDR2 YENEEA. The CDR3 loop spans 15 amino acids. With 5 bases removed from V and 3 bases from J, the gap between germline ends came to 14 bases. In nucleotides, the CDR3 is TGTGCCAGCAGCACCCGGAGAAGCGGCTACAATGAGCAGTTCTTC. Residues: CASSTRRSGYNEQFF.

The rearrangement uses TRBV14 and TRBJ2-7; weak D call: TRBD2 (5 bases). The CDR3 is 14 residues long. Germline-derived CDR1 and CDR2 are SGHDN and FVKESK. Trimming removed 4 bases from V and 9 bases from J, with 19 bases in between. CDR3 in DNA: TGTGCCAGCAGCCGCGGGCTAGCTGAGATCGGGCAGTACTTC. Amino acid sequence: CASSRGLAEIGQYF.

This rearrangement joins TRBV4-2 to TRBJ1-2; 7 bases match TRBD1. CDR1 and CDR2 (germline): LGHNA, YNFKEQ. The CDR3 is 14 residues long. Germline trimming cut 3 bases from V and 5 bases from J; bases unmatched to any gene: 6. The CDR3 is CASSQVGQYYGYTF. The CDR3 DNA sequence: TGTGCCAGCAGCCAGGTGGGACAGTATTATGGCTACACCTTC.

The rearrangement joins TRBV7-9 to TRBJ2-3, with TRBD2 identical over 8 bases. This CDR3 contains 17 residues. The V segment lost 2 bases and the J segment 1 base; nucleotides outside the gene matches: 8. Germline lookup yields CDR1 SEHNR and CDR2 FQNEAQ (reference sequence). The CDR3 spells CASSLFQASGRTDTQYF. CDR3 coding DNA: TGTGCCAGCAGCTTATTTCAGGCTAGCGGGCGCACAGATACGCAGTATTTT.

The CDR3 nucleotides read TGTGCCAGCAGCTTAGATCCGGGGGTTCCCTACGAGCAGTACTTC. Amino acids: CASSLDPGVPYEQYF. The V and J genes are TRBV11-2 and TRBJ2-7, with a weak D call TRBD2 (6 bases). Germline lookup yields CDR1 SGHAT and CDR2 FQNNGV. V shed 0 bases and J shed 2 bases, with 11 bases lying between them. CDR3 length equals 15 residues.

The chain couples TRBV19 to TRBJ1-2; D perhaps matches TRBD1 (5 bases). V dropped 6 bases and J dropped 2 bases, with 19 bases sitting between them. This CDR3 region has 16 residues. Germline lookup yields CDR1 LNHDA and CDR2 SQIVND (reference sequence). This CDR3 reads CASRPSSVQGNYGYTF. In DNA, the CDR3 is TGTGCCAGTAGACCCTCCAGTGTTCAGGGCAACTATGGCTACACCTTC.

The table lists this clone with a few counts. The V gene is TRBV6-6, the J gene TRBJ2-7, with D possibly matching TRBD1 (6 bases). The V and J ends lost 6 bases and 7 bases respectively, with 22 bases between them. This CDR3 is built from 15 residues. Germline CDR1 is MNHNY and CDR2 is SVGAGI (reference sequence). The CDR3 region has the DNA TGTGCCAGCAGCGGCAGACAGGCCAATAAGAGGGAGCAGTACTTC. Its protein product is CASSGRQANKREQYF.

The genes are TRBV19 and TRBJ2-2; TRBD1 might be the D (5 bases). This CDR3 is 16 amino acids long. Trimming took 5 bases from V and 0 from J, leaving 13 bases between them. Germline-derived CDR1 and CDR2 are LNHDA and SQIVND (reference sequence). The CDR3 spells CASSPWQGANTGELFF. The CDR3, as DNA: TGTGCCAGTAGTCCGTGGCAGGGCGCGAACACCGGGGAGCTGTTTTTT.

The rearrangement links TRBV7-9 to TRBJ1-1, with 8 bases matching TRBD1. Trimming took 2 bases from V and 7 from J; bases not matched to a gene: 12. Germline V CDR1 and CDR2: SEHNR, FQNEAQ (reference sequence). The CDR3 spans 16 residues. The CDR3 region has the DNA TGTGCCAGCAGCTTAAGCCAGGGGGCTCGGGGTAGTGAAGCTTTCTTT. Its protein product is CASSLSQGARGSEAFF.

The rearrangement uses TRBV7-9 and TRBJ1-2; TRBD1 matches 7 bases. V was pared by 4 bases and J by 3 bases, with 8 bases of the junction left unmatched. Germline lookup yields CDR1 SEHNR and CDR2 FQNEAQ (reference sequence). The CDR3 is made up of 15 amino acids. CDR3 region: CASSSYRQGDYGYTF. CDR3 DNA: TGTGCCAGCAGCTCCTACCGACAGGGTGACTATGGCTACACCTTC.

This chain joins TRBV6-5 and TRBJ2-1; the D gene is possibly TRBD2 (6 bases). This CDR3 has 15 residues. V was shortened by 5 bases and J by 2 bases, with 13 bases between the two germline ends. Germline assignment: CDR1 MNHEY and CDR2 SVGAGI. CDR3 amino acids: CASSSGSPAYNEQFF. DNA of the CDR3: TGTGCCAGCAGTAGCGGGTCTCCCGCCTACAATGAGCAGTTCTTC.

The chain employs TRBV10-3 and TRBJ2-7, with TRBD2 as a possible D gene (6 bases). Germline V gives CDR1 ENHRY, CDR2 SYGVKD. The CDR3 loop spans 13 amino acids. The CDR3 loop is CAAGGQGSYEQYF. In DNA, the CDR3 is TGTGCGGCCGGAGGGCAGGGAAGCTACGAGCAGTACTTC.

The J gene is TRBJ2-1, the V gene TRBV2; 8 nucleotides align to TRBD2. CDR1 and CDR2 (germline): SNHLY, FYNNEI. Germline trimming cut 2 bases from V and 8 bases from J; bases unmatched to any gene: 8. The CDR3 covers 15 residues. The CDR3 region is CASSESGGRSDEQFF. DNA of the CDR3: TGTGCCAGCAGTGAATCTGGCGGGAGGAGCGATGAGCAGTTCTTC. Drawing the rest from reference TRBV2 and TRBJ2-1, the complete variable domain is EPEVTQTPSHQVTQMGQEVILRCVPISNHLYFYWYRQILGQKVEFLVSFYNNEISEKSEIFDDQFSVERPDGSNFTLKIRSTKLEDSAMYFCASSESGGRSDEQFFGPGTRLTVL.

The chain carries TRBV5-1 and TRBJ2-2; 10 nucleotides line up with TRBD1. The trim removed 2 bases at V and 1 base at J, leaving 8 bases unmatched. Germline-derived CDR1 and CDR2 are SGHRS and YFSETQ. The CDR3 extends over 18 amino acids. The CDR3: CASSFPTGGGKNTGELFF. The DNA for the CDR3 is TGCGCCAGCAGCTTCCCGACAGGGGGCGGGAAGAACACCGGGGAGCTGTTTTTT.

This chain connects TRBV29-1 to TRBJ2-3; tentative D call: TRBD2 (5 bases). CDR1 is SQVTM, CDR2 ANQGSEA, per germline. CDR3 length: 12 amino acids. V was trimmed by 7 bases and J by 5 bases, leaving 13 bases between them. The CDR3 coding sequence is TGCAGCGCCCTCCCCGGGGAAGATACGCAGTATTTT. It codes for CSALPGEDTQYF.

V and J are TRBV4-1 and TRBJ2-5; 7 positions agree with TRBD1. This CDR3 is built from 15 residues. The germline gives CDR1 MGHRA, CDR2 YSYEKL. Trimming cost V 0 bases and J 5 bases; bases outside gene matches: 6. The CDR3 protein is CASSQDDRVLETQYF. In DNA form, the CDR3 reads TGCGCCAGCAGCCAAGATGACAGGGTGTTGGAGACCCAGTACTTC.

This CDR3 is CASSLDDSVPYNEQFF. Written as DNA, the CDR3 is TGTGCCAGCAGCTTAGACGACAGTGTTCCTTACAATGAGCAGTTCTTC. The gene calls are TRBV7-9 and TRBJ2-1; a possible D gene is TRBD1 (5 bases). The CDR3 is 16 residues long. From germline, CDR1 is SEHNR and CDR2 FQNEAQ (reference sequence). With 1 base removed from V and 4 bases from J, the gap between germline ends came to 14 bases. Filled out from reference TRBV7-9 and TRBJ2-1, the complete variable domain reads DTGVSQNPRHKITKRGQNVTFRCDPISEHNRLYWYRQTLGQGPEFLTYFQNEAQLEKSRLLSDRFSAERPKGSFSTLEIQRTEQGDSAMYLCASSLDDSVPYNEQFFGPGTRLTVL.

The CDR3 reads CASSQAGTGAKSNIQYF. The CDR3 DNA is TGCGCCAGCAGTCAAGCCGGGACAGGGGCCAAGTCAAACATTCAGTACTTC. The chain carries TRBV23-1 and TRBJ2-4, with TRBD1 matching over 10 bases. TRBV23-1 is designated an ORF whose function remains uncertain. The J segment lost 6 bases and the V segment lost 2 bases, leaving 10 bases of the junction unmatched. The CDR3 length is 17 residues.

The J gene is TRBJ1-3, the V gene TRBV5-4; D might be TRBD1 (5 bases). With 0 bases removed from V and 1 base from J, the gap between germline ends came to 8 bases. The CDR3 is 15 residues long. Germline loops: CDR1 SGHNT, CDR2 YYREEE (reference sequence). This CDR3 is CASSLEGVSGNTIYF. Written as DNA, the CDR3 is TGTGCCAGCAGCTTGGAAGGGGTATCTGGAAACACCATATATTTT.

This clone was observed a handful of times. The rearrangement links TRBV10-1 to TRBJ2-7; TRBD1 is a possible D gene (7 bases). In germline, CDR1 is WNHNN, CDR2 SYGVQD (reference sequence). This CDR3 region has 13 residues. Trimming took 4 bases from V and 4 from J, leaving 11 bases between them. CDR3 sequence: CASSVAGGYEQYF. The DNA for the CDR3 is TGCGCCAGCAGTGTTGCAGGGGGGTACGAGCAGTACTTC.

This rearrangement joins TRBV5-3 to TRBJ2-7; 14 bases agree with TRBD2. TRBV5-3 is an ORF; its function is uncertain. J was trimmed by 8 bases and V by 4 bases; bases with no gene match: 11. The length of the CDR3 is 16 residues. The CDR3 loop is CARSIVRLAGGYQQYF. For the CDR3, the DNA is TGTGCCAGAAGCATCGTACGACTAGCGGGAGGGTATCAGCAGTACTTC.

As for this clone: Because the CDR3's place on the DNA is in doubt, the DNA is left out and the CDR3 is given as listed by TCRdb. This rearrangement joins TRBV21-1 to TRBJ2-5; no DNA check was done on the table's D call, TRBD1. TRBV21-1 is labeled a pseudogene. The CDR3 has 16 amino acids, counting both end residues. CDR3 region: CASSKVGTGARETQYF.

This clone was seen only once. This chain uses TRBV10-3 with TRBJ2-7, with TRBD2 identical over 7 bases. CDR3 size: 19 residues. The germline V gene has CDR1 ENHRY and CDR2 SYGVKD. The ends lost 2 bases at V and 6 bases at J; junction bases unmatched: 22. Here the CDR3 reads CAISEGRARVGREVREQYF. The CDR3 region has the DNA TGTGCCATCAGTGAGGGCCGGGCCCGAGTGGGACGGGAGGTGCGCGAGCAGTACTTC.

This CDR3 is CASSDTGTGANEQFF. The CDR3 bases are TGTGCCAGCAGTGATACCGGGACAGGGGCCAATGAGCAGTTCTTC. This sequence joins TRBV25-1 and TRBJ2-1, with 10 bases aligning to TRBD1. Germline V CDR1 and CDR2: MGHDK, SYGVNS. The CDR3 spans 15 residues. Germline trimming cut 3 bases from V and 6 bases from J; bases unmatched to any gene: 5.

The chain joins TRBV28 to TRBJ2-5, with 10 bases that match TRBD1. The CDR3 runs 16 residues. The germline CDR1 and CDR2 sequences are MDHEN and SYDVKM. J gave up 3 bases and V 4 bases, and 8 bases lay outside the gene matches. The CDR3 loop reads CASSSPQTGGEETQYF. The CDR3 DNA follows: TGTGCCAGCAGTTCCCCTCAGACAGGGGGCGAAGAGACCCAGTACTTC.